Each of the 13 T cell receptor beta chains below was sequenced from the same sample in a study of shared clonotypes between healthy human individuals (dated by TCRdb to between 2020 and 2021). The protocol used for the library was the immunoSEQ multiplex PCR assay. As stored in TCRdb, this immuneACCESS dataset retains in-frame rearrangements with V and J assigned. A fraction of the clones does not appear; measured against another copy, unresolved V genes explain less than half of the discrepancy, and the remainder lacks a known reason. This sample lists 950,000 to 1,100,000 clones; roughly 70% were detected once. Roughly 1.5% of the sample is held by the ten biggest clonotypes. Sequenced material: memory CD4+ T cells sorted from blood. What the cell subset or site label conveys for this sample: CD45RA-negative fraction. These receptors were taken from a man aged 18 to 30 in good health.

This chain links TRBV7-6 with TRBJ2-5; D unclear. The CDR3 consists of 13 residues. CDR1 and CDR2 from the germline V gene are SGHVS and FNYEAQ. V was shortened by 3 bases and J by 2 bases, with 7 bases between the two germline ends. The DNA for the CDR3 is TGTGCCAGCAGCTTCACCCCACAAGAGACCCAGTACTTC. This gives the protein CASSFTPQETQYF.

The V call is TRBV19, the J call TRBJ2-1, with a weak D call TRBD2 (6 bases). The CDR3 is made up of 17 amino acids. The germline V gene has CDR1 LNHDA and CDR2 SQIVND (reference sequence). V lost 5 bases and J 7 bases, leaving 24 bases between the germline ends. In DNA, the CDR3 is TGTGCCAGTAGTGTTCGCTCTGGGGGGACCCTAGAGAATGAGCAGTTCTTC. Amino acids: CASSVRSGGTLENEQFF.

The table lists this clone with a few counts. Other nucleotide sequences in the sample specify the same CDR3. This chain connects TRBV6-1 to TRBJ1-5; D unclear. CDR3 size: 12 residues. Germline values: CDR1 MNHNS, CDR2 SASEGT. V lost 2 bases and J 7 bases, leaving 6 bases between the germline ends. CDR3 in DNA: TGTGCCAGCAGTGAAAGAGGCCAGCCCCAGCATTTT. It is translated as CASSERGQPQHF.

The chain employs TRBV29-1 and TRBJ2-1; TRBD2 aligns across 9 bases. With 8 bases clipped from V and 7 bases from J, the junction kept 12 bases outside the gene matches. Germline CDR1 and CDR2: SQVTM and ANQGSEA. CDR3 length: 14 amino acids. The CDR3 sequence is CSTGGGGAQNEQFF. The CDR3 DNA reads as TGCAGCACTGGCGGCGGGGGGGCCCAAAATGAGCAGTTCTTC.

This clone was found once. In the same sample, other DNA sequences code for this CDR3. The chain carries TRBV2 and TRBJ2-5, with 8 bases identical to TRBD2. V was pared by 3 bases and J by 5 bases, with 5 bases of the junction left unmatched. The germline V gene encodes CDR1 SNHLY and CDR2 FYNNEI. CDR3 size: 14 residues. CDR3 coding DNA: TGTGCCAGCAGTGACCCGGGGGGGCCCGAGACCCAGTACTTC. This codes for CASSDPGGPETQYF.

V is TRBV2 and J is TRBJ1-2; D gene uncertain. CDR3 length equals 15 residues. Germline CDR1 SNHLY, CDR2 FYNNEI. Trimming took off 6 bases at V and 0 bases at J, with 14 bases between the two ends. CDR3 sequence: CASRARTEANYGYTF. In DNA, the CDR3 is TGTGCCAGCAGGGCTAGGACGGAAGCTAACTATGGCTACACCTTC.

The CDR3 DNA reads TGCGCCAGCAGCCAAGGGCTAGCGGGCAACTACGAGCAGTACTTC. Translation gives CASSQGLAGNYEQYF. The J gene is TRBJ2-7, the V gene TRBV4-3; 8 positions agree with TRBD2. CDR1 and CDR2 from the germline V gene are LGHNA and YSLEER. J gave up 3 bases and V 1 base, and 5 bases lay outside the gene matches. The CDR3 is made up of 15 amino acids.

About this clone: At one end the junction does not follow the germline gene, possibly because of a read error. The J gene is TRBJ2-1, the V gene TRBV7-7; D may be TRBD2 (6 bases). The germline V gene encodes CDR1 SSHAT and CDR2 FNYEAQ (reference sequence). There are 17 residues in the CDR3. The CDR3 DNA is TGTGCTAGCAGCTTAGAATCCGGGAGAGTCTCCTACAATGAGCAGTTCTTC. Protein product: CASSLESGRVSYNEQFF.

This chain connects TRBV18 to TRBJ2-3, with 14 bases matching TRBD2. This CDR3 is 20 amino acids long. CDR1 is KGHSH and CDR2 is LQKENI in the germline V gene. With 4 bases clipped from V and 6 bases from J, the junction kept 18 bases outside the gene matches. CDR3 nucleotide sequence: TGTGCCAGCTCACTCTCGACTAGCGGGAGGGCCAACCTTGGACGTGATACGCAGTATTTT. The encoded protein is CASSLSTSGRANLGRDTQYF.

The chain uses TRBV11-2 and TRBJ2-5; D gene uncertain. The germline CDR1 and CDR2 sequences are SGHAT and FQNNGV. The ends were cut back, 2 bases at V and 5 bases at J, with 6 bases in the middle. This CDR3 region has 12 residues. The CDR3, as DNA: TGTGCCAGCAGCTTATTCGCGGAGACCCAGTACTTC. Protein sequence: CASSLFAETQYF.

This clone was seen a handful of times. This chain joins TRBV30 and TRBJ2-7; D is uncertain. This CDR3 has 12 residues. The ends were cut back, 0 bases at V and 9 bases at J, with 12 bases in the middle. Per the germline V gene, CDR1 is GTSNPN and CDR2 is SVGIG (reference sequence). The CDR3 coding sequence is TGTGCCTGGAGTGTTAAGGGCCTCGGGCAGTACTTC. Its protein is CAWSVKGLGQYF.

V usage is TRBV2 and J usage is TRBJ1-1; TRBD1 matches at 8 bases. Germline lookup yields CDR1 SNHLY and CDR2 FYNNEI. V was pared by 8 bases and J by 4 bases, with 6 bases of the junction left unmatched. CDR3 size: 13 residues. CDR3 in amino acids: CASGDRPGTEAFF. The CDR3 DNA is TGTGCCAGCGGGGACAGGCCAGGCACTGAAGCTTTCTTT.

The chain employs TRBV6-1 and TRBJ1-1, with D perhaps TRBD1 (6 bases). In germline, CDR1 is MNHNS, CDR2 SASEGT. V lost 6 bases and J lost 4, with 12 bases in between. CDR3 length equals 13 residues. CDR3 loop: CASRSQGFTEAFF. The CDR3 DNA reads as TGTGCCAGCAGGAGCCAGGGGTTCACTGAAGCTTTCTTT.